The present entry profiles one T cell receptor beta chain with its context. No antigen is known for it. No much larger clonotype is one base removed from it; base qualities were not supplied. TCRbeta CDR3 regions were amplified from genomic DNA by means of the immunoSEQ Assay, a bias-controlled multiplex PCR. On the study's bioinformatics: Nucleated cell counts per sample were estimated from amplification of reference gene primers within the assay. To quantify the absolute abundance of each unique TCRbeta CDR3 rearrangement, sequence reads were collapsed and filtered. For each sample, productive Simpson clonality was calculated by taking the square root of Simpson's diversity index across productive rearrangements. The clones in this table, taken by TCRdb from immuneACCESS, are in-frame only. Not every clone is retained; where verified, under half of the shortfall comes from an unresolved V gene, and the cause of the rest is unknown. V and J calls and clone size follow that table, whereas D and trimming were derived from the DNA. The sample table holds roughly 250,000 clones, of which 80% to 90% were seen once. Around 3.5% of the sample is in the top ten clones.

This record comes from a study of blood T cell repertoires in COVID-19 (dated by TCRdb to between 2020 and 2021). As for the study more broadly: Samples from collaborators originated in the United States, Italy and Spain and spanned both the acute and convalescent phases of COVID-19. Samples were obtained from the ongoing ImmuneRACE study (first 160 participants) and from roughly 1,300 subjects provided by 6 global collaborators. The dataset comprised deeply sampled blood TCRbeta repertoires from subjects exposed to, actively infected with, or recovered from COVID-19. The prospective study material was composed of cDNA or gDNA derived from T cells, B-cell-depleted T cells, or PBMCs. The repertoires were released in a freely available public database meant as a resource for research on the immune response to SARS-CoV-2. Where available, HLA class I and class II types were obtained from metadata supplied by the sample provider rather than from assay-based typing. The sample metadata nearly always contained a de-identified subject ID, COVID-19 status, age in years and sex. Points the paper makes about the study in general: How much clinical and demographic metadata was included differed by source and by participant, and the metadata was provided uncurated.

Enrolling through a virtual design, the prospective study's participants ranged in age from roughly 18 to 90 years and lived across approximately 25 United States geographic areas. Cohort assignment in the prospective study relied on participant-reported clinical history from a screening survey and a study questionnaire. Exposed participants were defined as having been in contact with someone with a PCR-confirmed or clinician-diagnosed COVID-19 case within 2 weeks of study entry. Mobile phlebotomists in the prospective study collected whole blood, serum and a nasopharyngeal or oropharyngeal swab from every participant. Additional blood draws and questionnaires over an approximately 2-month period could optionally be provided by prospective study participants. Prospective study blood samples were shipped either frozen or at room temperature before DNA extraction. The CDR3 covers 14 residues, taking in both the cysteine and the phenylalanine. The DNA shown is the 42-base CDR3, in frame from base 1. CDR1 and CDR2, per the germline V gene, are MNHEY and SVGEGT. The junction shows trimming of 6 bases on V and 5 bases on J, and the gene matches do not reach 4 bases of it.

Sequencing was carried out using PBMCs or T cells enriched from blood (not recorded which). The receptor's source is a woman aged 35 to 49 who had been exposed to COVID-19. The chain uses TRBV6-2 or TRBV6-3 and TRBJ2-5; TRBD2 lines up with 12 middle nucleotides. The CDR3 protein sequence reads: CASSGLAGKETQYF. The nucleotide sequence reads TGTGCCAGCAGCGGACTAGCGGGGAAGGAGACCCAGTACTTC.